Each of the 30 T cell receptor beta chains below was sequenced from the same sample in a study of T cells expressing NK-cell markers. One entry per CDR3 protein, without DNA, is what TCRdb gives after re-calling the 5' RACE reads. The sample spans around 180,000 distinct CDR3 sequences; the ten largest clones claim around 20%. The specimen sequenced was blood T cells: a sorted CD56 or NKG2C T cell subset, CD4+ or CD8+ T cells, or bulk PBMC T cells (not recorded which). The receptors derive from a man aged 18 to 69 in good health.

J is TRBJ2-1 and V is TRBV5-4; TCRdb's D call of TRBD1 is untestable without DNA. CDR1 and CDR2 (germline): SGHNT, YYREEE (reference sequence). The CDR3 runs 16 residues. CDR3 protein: CASSLFDRGADNEQFF.

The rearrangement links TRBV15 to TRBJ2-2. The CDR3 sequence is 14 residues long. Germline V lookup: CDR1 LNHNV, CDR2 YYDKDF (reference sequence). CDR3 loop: CATRERGNAGELFF.

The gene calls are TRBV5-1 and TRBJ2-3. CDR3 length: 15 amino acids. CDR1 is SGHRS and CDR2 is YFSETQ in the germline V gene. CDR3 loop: CASSWYLESTDTQYF.

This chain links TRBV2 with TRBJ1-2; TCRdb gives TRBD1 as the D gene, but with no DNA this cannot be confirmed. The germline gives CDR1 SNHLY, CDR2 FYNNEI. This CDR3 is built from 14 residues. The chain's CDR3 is CASTWGTINYGYTF.

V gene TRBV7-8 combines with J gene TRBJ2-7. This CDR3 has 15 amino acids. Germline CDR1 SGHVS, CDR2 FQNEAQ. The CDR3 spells CASSLGRQGSYEQYF.

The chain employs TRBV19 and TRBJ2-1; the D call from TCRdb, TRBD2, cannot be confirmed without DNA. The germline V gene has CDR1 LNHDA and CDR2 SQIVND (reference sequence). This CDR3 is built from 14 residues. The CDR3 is CASSRLGPRDEQFF.

The CDR3 sequence: CASSSRGGQHNEQFF. The chain links TRBV7-9 to TRBJ2-1; TCRdb lists TRBD2, though no DNA is available to test this call. Germline CDR1 SEHNR, CDR2 FQNEAQ (reference sequence). This CDR3 region has 15 residues.

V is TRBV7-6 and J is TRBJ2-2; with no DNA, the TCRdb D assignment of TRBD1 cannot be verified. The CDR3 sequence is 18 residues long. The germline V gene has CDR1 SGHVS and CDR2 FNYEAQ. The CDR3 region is CASSLNPLGRRSTGELFF.

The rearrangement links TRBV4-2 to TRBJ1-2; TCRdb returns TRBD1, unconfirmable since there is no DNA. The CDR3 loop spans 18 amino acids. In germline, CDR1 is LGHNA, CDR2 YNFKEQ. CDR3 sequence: CASSQDRWAPREPYGYTF.

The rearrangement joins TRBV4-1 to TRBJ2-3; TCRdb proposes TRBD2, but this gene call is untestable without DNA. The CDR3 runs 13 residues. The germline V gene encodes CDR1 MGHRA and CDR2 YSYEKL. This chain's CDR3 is CASSPALAETQYF.

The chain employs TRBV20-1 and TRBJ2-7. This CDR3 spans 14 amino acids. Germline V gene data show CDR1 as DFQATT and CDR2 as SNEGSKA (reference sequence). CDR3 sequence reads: CSARDLLIPYEQYF.

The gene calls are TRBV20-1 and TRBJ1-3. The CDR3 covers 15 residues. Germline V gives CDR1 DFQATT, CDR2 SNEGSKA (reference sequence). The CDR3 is CSAREQDYSGNTIYF.

The CDR3: CASSLLQYANTGELFF. The genes are TRBV28 and TRBJ2-2. This CDR3 contains 16 residues. The germline V gene has CDR1 MDHEN and CDR2 SYDVKM.

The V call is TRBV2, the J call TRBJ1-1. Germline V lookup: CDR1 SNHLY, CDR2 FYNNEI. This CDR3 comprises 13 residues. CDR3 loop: CASRPYRNTEAFF.

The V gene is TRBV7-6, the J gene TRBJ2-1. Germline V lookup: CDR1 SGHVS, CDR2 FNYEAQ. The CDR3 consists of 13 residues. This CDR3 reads CASSLQEHNEQFF.

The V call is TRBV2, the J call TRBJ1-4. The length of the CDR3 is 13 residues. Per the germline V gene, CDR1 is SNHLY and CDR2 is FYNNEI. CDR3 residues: CASSVVEEEKLFF.

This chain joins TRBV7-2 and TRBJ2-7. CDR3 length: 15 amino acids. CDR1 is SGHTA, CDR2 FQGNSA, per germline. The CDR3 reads CASSLWSAGSYEQYF.

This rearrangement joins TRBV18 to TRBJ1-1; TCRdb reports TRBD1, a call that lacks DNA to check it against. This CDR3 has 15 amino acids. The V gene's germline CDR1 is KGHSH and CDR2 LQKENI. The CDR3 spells CASSFYRAQYTEAFF.

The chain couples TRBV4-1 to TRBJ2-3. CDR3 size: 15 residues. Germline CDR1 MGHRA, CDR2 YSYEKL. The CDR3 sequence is CASSQWSSSTDTQYF.

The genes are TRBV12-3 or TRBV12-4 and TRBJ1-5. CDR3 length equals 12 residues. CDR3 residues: CASSLTNQPQHF.

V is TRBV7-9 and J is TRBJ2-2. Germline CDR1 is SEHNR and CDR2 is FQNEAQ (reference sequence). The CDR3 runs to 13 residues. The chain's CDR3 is CASSLSGTGELFF. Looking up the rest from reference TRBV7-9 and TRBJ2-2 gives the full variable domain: DTGVSQNPRHKITKRGQNVTFRCDPISEHNRLYWYRQTLGQGPEFLTYFQNEAQLEKSRLLSDRFSAERPKGSFSTLEIQRTEQGDSAMYLCASSLSGTGELFFGEGSRLTVL.

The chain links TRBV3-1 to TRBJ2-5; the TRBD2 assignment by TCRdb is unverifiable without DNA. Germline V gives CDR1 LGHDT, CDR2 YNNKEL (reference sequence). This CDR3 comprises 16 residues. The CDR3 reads CASSQAGSGVQETQYF.

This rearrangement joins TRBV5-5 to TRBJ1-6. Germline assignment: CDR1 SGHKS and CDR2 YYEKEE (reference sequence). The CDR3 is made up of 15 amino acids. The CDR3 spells CASRPSREPIRPLHF.

CDR3 region: CAISASGGAPETQYF. The chain recombines TRBV10-3 with TRBJ2-5; TCRdb returns TRBD2, unconfirmable since there is no DNA. In germline, CDR1 is ENHRY, CDR2 SYGVKD. The CDR3 length is 15 residues.

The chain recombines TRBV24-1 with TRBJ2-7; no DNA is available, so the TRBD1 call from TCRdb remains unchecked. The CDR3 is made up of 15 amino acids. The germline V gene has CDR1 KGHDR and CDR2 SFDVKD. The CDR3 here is CATSESRGGPYEQYF.

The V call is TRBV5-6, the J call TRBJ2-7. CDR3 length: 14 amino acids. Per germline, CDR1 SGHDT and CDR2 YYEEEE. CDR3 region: CASSSTRSSYEQYF.

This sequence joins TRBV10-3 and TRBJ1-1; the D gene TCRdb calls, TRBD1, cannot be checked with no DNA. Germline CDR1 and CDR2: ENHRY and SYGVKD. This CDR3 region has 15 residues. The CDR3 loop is CAISERDIKSGEAFF.

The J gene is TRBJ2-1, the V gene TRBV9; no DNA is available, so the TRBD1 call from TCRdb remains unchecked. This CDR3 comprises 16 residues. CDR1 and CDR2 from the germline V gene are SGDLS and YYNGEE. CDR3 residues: CASSATGTKRYNEQFF.

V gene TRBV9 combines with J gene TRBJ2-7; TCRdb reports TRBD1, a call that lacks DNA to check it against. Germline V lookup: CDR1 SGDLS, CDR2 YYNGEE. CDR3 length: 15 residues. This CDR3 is CASSRGDRGSYEQYF.

This chain's CDR3 is CASISGSEKLFF. V usage is TRBV2 and J usage is TRBJ1-4. Looked up from germline, CDR1 is SNHLY and CDR2 is FYNNEI. The CDR3 has 12 residues.